These 3 T cell receptor beta chains were sequenced from one sample in a study of blood T cell repertoires in COVID-19. Measured with immunoSEQ multiplex PCR; TCRdb has only the in-frame clones, and not every one. The sample lists around 620,000 clones, 70% to 90% occurring once. The sequenced sample was peripheral blood. Every receptor here comes from a woman younger than 35 with acute or convalescent COVID-19.

The rearrangement uses TRBV3-1 (or the pseudogene TRBV3-2) and TRBJ1-6; the match to TRBD1 covers 7 bases. Germline V lookup: CDR1 LGHDT, CDR2 YNNKEL (reference sequence). The CDR3 totals 15 residues. The V and J ends lost 7 bases and 9 bases, in that order; junction bases with no gene match: 12. CDR3: CASTLRGDSRSPLHF. The CDR3 DNA reads TGTGCCAGCACCTTAAGAGGGGACAGCCGTTCACCCCTCCACTTT.

The V call is TRBV5-1, the J call TRBJ2-6, with D unclear. The germline gives CDR1 SGHRS, CDR2 YFSETQ. Trimming removed 0 bases from V and 0 bases from J, with 13 bases in between. The CDR3 is 18 amino acids. CDR3 sequence (DNA): TGCGCCAGCAGCTTGGACAGAGTGGTCCTCTCTGGGGCCAACGTCCTGACTTTC. Its protein product is CASSLDRVVLSGANVLTF.

This clone was counted a single time. The V gene is TRBV5-1, the J gene TRBJ2-7; 7 bases are shared with TRBD2. The ends lost 4 bases at V and 3 bases at J; junction bases unmatched: 13. CDR1 SGHRS and CDR2 YFSETQ come from the germline V gene. The length of the CDR3 is 16 residues. In DNA, the CDR3 is TGCGCCAGCAGCGGATACGGCGGGAGTCGGTTCTACGAGCAGTACTTC. Protein: CASSGYGGSRFYEQYF.